This TCR beta chain was identified in a study of T cells in Graves' hyperthyroidism and ophthalmopathy. Uncontrolled infection, other autoimmune disease, pregnancy or lactation excluded patients. Sample collection date corresponds to first hyperthyroidism diagnosis, prior to any ophthalmopathy symptoms. This clonotype was found many times. No antigen is known for it. Overall study results and limits: Most expanded thyroid clonotypes above 0.001 also appeared in blood.

V was trimmed by 5 bases and J by 0 bases, leaving 12 bases between them. This CDR3 spans 15 amino acids. Germline V CDR1 and CDR2: SEHNR, FQNEAQ (reference sequence). RNA transcripts gave rise to amplified TCR beta CDR3 regions. When the TCR CDR3 underwent first-round RT-PCR, the HTBI primer set was used. In TCRdb, the multiplex PCR reads were re-called with MiXCR into one record per CDR3 protein. The top ten clones hold 22% of a sample with about 160,000 distinct CDR3 sequences, roughly 9.4% of them seen once. Sequences were obtained from blood. The gene calls are TRBV7-9 and TRBJ2-3; D ambiguous. This TCR was sampled from a woman under 30 with Graves' hyperthyroidism that later progressed to Graves' ophthalmopathy. CDR3 nucleotide sequence: TGTGCCAGCAGCCCCTTGTTTGCTAGCACAGATACGCAGTATTTT. This sequence encodes CASSPLFASTDTQYF.